This TCR beta chain originates from a study of blood T cell repertoires in COVID-19. TCRdb's copy holds only in-frame clones and misses some; the assay was immunoSEQ multiplex PCR. Of about 150,000 clones in the sample, approximately 86% were seen once. CDR3 length: 15 amino acids. Germline lookup yields CDR1 KGHSH and CDR2 LQKENI. Trimming shortened V by 0 bases and J by 2 bases, and 10 bases separated the two germline ends. The TCR originated in a man in his 60s with COVID-19, enrolled during active disease. V usage is TRBV18 and J usage is TRBJ1-1; no definite D call. Sample: peripheral blood. The DNA of the CDR3 is TGTGCCAGCTCACCACCTCAGGCCAGAAACACTGAAGCTTTCTTT. This gives the protein CASSPPQARNTEAFF.